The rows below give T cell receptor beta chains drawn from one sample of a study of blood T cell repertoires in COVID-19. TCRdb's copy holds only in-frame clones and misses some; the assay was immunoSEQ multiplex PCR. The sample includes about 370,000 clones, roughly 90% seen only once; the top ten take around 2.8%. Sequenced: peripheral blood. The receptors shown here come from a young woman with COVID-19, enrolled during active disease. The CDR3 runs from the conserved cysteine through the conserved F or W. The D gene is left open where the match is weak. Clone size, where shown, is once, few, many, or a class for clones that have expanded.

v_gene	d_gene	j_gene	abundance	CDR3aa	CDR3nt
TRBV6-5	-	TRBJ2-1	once	CASSLSGPNNEQFF	TGTGCCAGCAGCCTTAGCGGACCCAACAATGAGCAGTTCTTC
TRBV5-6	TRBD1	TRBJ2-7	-	CASSKGTGGSSYEQYF	TGTGCCAGCAGCAAGGGGACAGGGGGTAGCTCCTACGAGCAGTACTTC
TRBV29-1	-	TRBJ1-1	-	CSVGWTENTEAFF	TGCAGCGTTGGGTGGACAGAGAACACTGAAGCTTTCTTT
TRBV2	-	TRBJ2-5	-	CASSRDFWQETQYF	TGTGCCAGCAGTCGGGACTTCTGGCAAGAGACCCAGTACTTC
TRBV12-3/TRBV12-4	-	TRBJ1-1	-	CASSLEAGAFF	TGTGCCAGCAGTTTAGAGGCAGGGGCTTTCTTT
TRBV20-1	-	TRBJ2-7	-	CSASTYRAPYEQYF	TGCAGTGCTAGTACGTACAGGGCCCCCTACGAGCAGTACTTC
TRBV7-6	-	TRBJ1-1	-	CASSPHPGENTEAFF	TGTGCCAGCAGCCCCCACCCCGGGGAGAACACTGAAGCTTTCTTT
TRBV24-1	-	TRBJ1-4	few	CATSLGRGPAISEKLFF	TGTGCCACCAGTTTGGGCAGGGGACCGGCTATCAGTGAAAAACTGTTTTTT
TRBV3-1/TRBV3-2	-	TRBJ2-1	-	CASRGHKSSYNEQFF	TGTGCCAGCAGAGGACACAAAAGCTCCTACAATGAGCAGTTCTTC
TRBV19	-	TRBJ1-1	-	CASSLSNRGTEAFF	TGTGCCAGTAGTCTCTCAAATCGAGGGACTGAAGCTTTCTTT
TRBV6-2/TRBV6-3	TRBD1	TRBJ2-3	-	CASSYPTGLFSTDTQYF	TGTGCCAGCAGTTACCCGACAGGGCTCTTCAGCACAGATACGCAGTATTTT
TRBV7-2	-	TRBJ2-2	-	CASSLSRRYTGELFF	TGTGCCAGCAGCTTATCGCGTAGATACACCGGGGAGCTGTTTTTT
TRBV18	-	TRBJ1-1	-	CASSSAGGNTEAFF	TGTGCCAGCTCGTCCGCTGGCGGGAACACTGAAGCTTTCTTT
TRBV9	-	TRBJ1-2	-	CASTPAVSGANYGYTF	TGTGCCAGCACCCCGGCGGTTTCAGGGGCTAACTATGGCTACACCTTC
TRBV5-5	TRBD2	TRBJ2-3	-	CASSWWTSGGTDTQYF	TGTGCCAGCAGCTGGTGGACTAGCGGGGGTACAGATACGCAGTATTTT
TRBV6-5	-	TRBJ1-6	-	CASSWGERDSPLHF	TGTGCCAGCAGTTGGGGGGAACGGGATTCACCCCTCCACTTT
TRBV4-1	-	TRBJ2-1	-	CASSQETGVVEQFF	TGCGCCAGCAGCCAAGAAACAGGCGTCGTCGAGCAGTTCTTC
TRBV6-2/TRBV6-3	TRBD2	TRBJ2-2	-	CASSTGLADTGELFF	TGTGCCAGCAGTACCGGACTAGCGGACACCGGGGAGCTGTTTTTT
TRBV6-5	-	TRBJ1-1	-	CASSYREVVTEAFF	TGTGCCAGCAGTTACCGGGAGGTAGTCACTGAAGCTTTCTTT
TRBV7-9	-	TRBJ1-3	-	CASSRTVKSSGNTIYF	TGTGCCAGCAGCAGGACAGTAAAGAGCTCTGGAAACACCATATATTTT
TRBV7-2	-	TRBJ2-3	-	CASSLVGGQGLGTDTQYF	TGTGCCAGCAGCTTAGTGGGGGGGCAGGGACTGGGCACAGATACGCAGTATTTT
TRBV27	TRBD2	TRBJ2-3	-	CASSLSASGSTDTQYF	TGTGCCAGCAGTTTATCGGCTAGCGGGAGCACAGATACGCAGTATTTT
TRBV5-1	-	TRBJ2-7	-	CASSLGQVYEQYF	TGCGCCAGCAGCTTGGGCCAGGTATACGAGCAGTACTTC
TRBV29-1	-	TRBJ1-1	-	CSVRDIRSRTEAFF	TGCAGCGTGAGGGACATACGCTCAAGAACTGAAGCTTTCTTT
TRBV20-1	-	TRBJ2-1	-	CSASIYNEQFF	TGCAGTGCTAGCATTTACAATGAGCAGTTCTTC
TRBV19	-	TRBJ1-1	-	CASSTPDSPANTEAFF	TGTGCCAGTAGTACCCCGGACAGTCCAGCGAACACTGAAGCTTTCTTT
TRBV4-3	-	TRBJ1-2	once	CASSPFGSDYGYTF	TGCGCCAGCAGCCCCTTTGGCAGCGACTATGGCTACACCTTC